The 23 T cell receptor beta chains in this list originate from one sample, sequenced in a study of cytomegalovirus exposure and HLA in healthy donors. The data were produced by immunoSEQ multiplex PCR, yet TCRdb's version contains in-frame clones alone and is incomplete. The sample carries roughly 200,000 clones, 80% to 85% recorded once. The sequencing input was PBMCs. The receptor set was obtained from a young woman in good health and CMV-seropositive.

The chain carries TRBV25-1 and TRBJ1-6; D gene uncertain. The CDR3 spans 16 residues. CDR1 and CDR2 from the germline V gene are MGHDK and SYGVNS. With 6 bases removed from V and 2 bases from J, the gap between germline ends came to 14 bases. CDR3 sequence: CASSLPIGAYNSPLHF. DNA of the CDR3: TGTGCCAGCAGCCTACCAATAGGAGCCTATAATTCACCCCTCCACTTT.

The J gene is TRBJ2-7, the V gene TRBV13; D might be TRBD1 (6 bases). The CDR3 consists of 13 residues. Trimming took 5 bases from V and 2 from J, leaving 10 bases between them. Germline values: CDR1 PRHDT, CDR2 FYEKMQ (reference sequence). CDR3 protein: CASSTSGAYEQYF. DNA for the CDR3: TGTGCCAGCAGCACTTCAGGGGCCTACGAGCAGTACTTC.

This clone was seen only once. The rearrangement joins TRBV28 to TRBJ1-5; D gene ambiguous. Germline values: CDR1 MDHEN, CDR2 SYDVKM. Trimming took off 1 base at V and 2 bases at J, with 6 bases between the two ends. The CDR3 has 14 amino acids. This chain's CDR3 is CASSLLGGNQPQHF. Written as DNA, the CDR3 is TGTGCCAGCAGTTTATTGGGAGGCAATCAGCCCCAGCATTTT.

A note on this clone: Germline is not matched at one junction end, which may reflect a read error. V gene TRBV29-1 combines with J gene TRBJ1-1; D ambiguous. CDR3 size: 11 residues. From germline, CDR1 is SQVTM and CDR2 ANQGSEA. Written as DNA, the CDR3 is TGCAGCGTTGGTAAAAACAGTGAAGCTTTCTTT. Its translation is CSVGKNSEAFF.

The rearrangement links TRBV27 to TRBJ2-7; 7 bases agree with TRBD1. The CDR3 is 14 amino acids. The J segment lost 7 bases and the V segment lost 4 bases, leaving 10 bases of the junction unmatched. CDR1 is MNHEY, CDR2 SMNVEV, per germline (reference sequence). The CDR3 coding sequence is TGTGCCAGCAGTTCCGGGACAGCCTTTCGGGAGCAGTACTTC. Its protein product is CASSSGTAFREQYF.

V gene TRBV27 combines with J gene TRBJ2-3, with 10 bases aligning to TRBD2. V gave up 6 bases and J gave up 0 bases; unmatched junction bases: 9. This CDR3 is built from 17 residues. Germline CDR1 MNHEY, CDR2 SMNVEV (reference sequence). The DNA for the CDR3 is TGTGCCAGCAGCCCGATAGCGGGGGGTGGGAGCACAGATACGCAGTATTTT. Residues: CASSPIAGGGSTDTQYF.

V is TRBV28 and J is TRBJ1-2; weak D call: TRBD1 (6 bases). CDR1 is MDHEN and CDR2 is SYDVKM in the germline V gene. The CDR3 totals 15 residues. The V and J ends lost 7 bases and 0 bases respectively, with 15 bases between them. The CDR3 DNA is TGTGCCAGCACTGGCCAGGGGTCCCCTAACTATGGCTACACCTTC. It encodes CASTGQGSPNYGYTF.

This chain links TRBV9 with TRBJ1-6; 7 nucleotides line up with TRBD1. V gave up 4 bases and J gave up 10 bases; unmatched junction bases: 8. In germline, CDR1 is SGDLS, CDR2 YYNGEE. This CDR3 is 14 amino acids long. The CDR3, as DNA: TGTGCCAGCAGCCTCAGACAGGGTGAATCACCCCTCCACTTT. Translation: CASSLRQGESPLHF.

The rearrangement links TRBV10-1 to TRBJ2-2, with TRBD1 matching 7 bases. CDR3 size: 15 residues. Germline CDR1 reads WNHNN; CDR2 reads SYGVQD (reference sequence). Trimming removed 1 base from V and 6 bases from J; junction bases left unmatched: 5. CDR3 sequence: CASSELPGGSGELFF. In DNA form, the CDR3 reads TGCGCCAGCAGTGAGTTGCCAGGGGGTTCCGGGGAGCTGTTTTTT.

The V gene is TRBV5-8, the J gene TRBJ2-2; D perhaps matches TRBD2 (6 bases). Germline assignment: CDR1 SGHTS and CDR2 YDEGEE. This CDR3 spans 14 amino acids. The V gene lost 4 bases and the J gene lost 4 bases, with 11 bases spanning the gap. The CDR3 here is CASSAGRGTGELFF. The CDR3 coding sequence is TGTGCCAGCAGCGCGGGGCGAGGCACCGGGGAGCTGTTTTTT.

This clone showed up just a few times. The J gene is TRBJ2-3, the V gene TRBV19; a possible D gene is TRBD2 (5 bases). This CDR3 has 12 amino acids. V was clipped by 10 bases and J by 5 bases, with 13 bases between them. CDR1 and CDR2 (germline): LNHDA, SQIVND (reference sequence). In nucleotides, the CDR3 is TGTGCCACTGCGGCGGGCCGAGATACGCAGTATTTT. Translation: CATAAGRDTQYF.

Points on this clone: A junction boundary mismatches the germline segment, possibly from a read error. The sample carries other DNA sequences with the same CDR3. V and J are TRBV6-1 and TRBJ1-2; D remains unclear. Germline V gene sequence: CDR1 MNHNS, CDR2 SASEGT. This CDR3 has 10 amino acids. The CDR3, as DNA: TGCGCCAGCAGAGCCTATGGCTACACCTTC. As protein: CASRAYGYTF.

This chain connects TRBV7-2 to TRBJ2-3, with D possibly matching TRBD2 (6 bases). V was shortened by 4 bases and J by 4 bases, with 18 bases between the two germline ends. Per germline, CDR1 SGHTA and CDR2 FQGNSA. The CDR3 is made up of 16 amino acids. The CDR3: CASSSTSAGPADTQYF. The CDR3 coding sequence is TGTGCCAGCAGCTCCACCTCGGCGGGGCCGGCAGATACGCAGTATTTT.

This clone has just one count. The rearrangement uses TRBV27 and TRBJ2-5; 7 bases agree with TRBD1. Losses at the gene ends were 3 bases for V and 5 bases for J; bases not matched to a gene: 9. CDR1 MNHEY and CDR2 SMNVEV come from the germline V gene (reference sequence). The CDR3 length is 15 residues. The CDR3 DNA sequence: TGTGCCAGCAGTTTCAGAGGGGGCCGGATGGAGACCCAGTACTTC. Encoded protein: CASSFRGGRMETQYF.

The chain uses TRBV9 and TRBJ2-6; D remains ambiguous. The germline CDR1 and CDR2 sequences are SGDLS and YYNGEE. CDR3 length: 14 amino acids. V lost 7 bases, J lost 0 bases, and 8 bases lay in between. CDR3 sequence: CASARSSGANVLTF. The CDR3 nucleotides are TGTGCCAGCGCGAGGTCCTCTGGGGCCAACGTCCTGACTTTC.

In DNA, the CDR3 is TGTGCCAGCAGCAAAGGGGGTAGCACAGATACGCAGTATTTT. Translated, it gives CASSKGGSTDTQYF. The V and J genes are TRBV11-3 and TRBJ2-3; D is perhaps TRBD1 (6 bases). CDR3 length equals 14 residues. V was clipped by 5 bases and J by 0 bases, with 9 bases between them. From germline, CDR1 is SGHNT and CDR2 YENEEA.

CDR3 sequence reads: CASSVKRGTEAFF. The CDR3 DNA reads as TGTGCCAGCAGCGTAAAGAGGGGGACTGAAGCTTTCTTT. V and J are TRBV9 and TRBJ1-1, with a possible D match to TRBD1 (6 bases). CDR3 length: 13 amino acids. Trimming took off 1 base at V and 5 bases at J, with 9 bases between the two ends. The germline V gene has CDR1 SGDLS and CDR2 YYNGEE. The full variable domain, with the rest looked up from reference TRBV9 and TRBJ1-1, is DSGVTQTPKHLITATGQRVTLRCSPRSGDLSVYWYQQSLDQGLQFLIQYYNGEERAKGNILERFSAQQFPDLHSELNLSSLELGDSALYFCASSVKRGTEAFFGQGTRLTVV.

This clone showed up just once. This sequence joins TRBV11-2 and TRBJ1-5, with D possibly being TRBD1 (5 bases). This CDR3 has 16 amino acids. Trimming cost V 0 bases and J 6 bases, with 15 bases left between them. From germline, CDR1 is SGHAT and CDR2 FQNNGV. The CDR3: CASSLEARGWGQPQHF. The CDR3 DNA is TGTGCCAGCAGCTTAGAGGCCCGGGGGTGGGGTCAGCCCCAGCATTTT.

The genes are TRBV4-2 and TRBJ1-5, with D possibly TRBD1 on 5 matching bases. CDR3 length: 15 residues. Trimming took 2 bases from V and 3 from J, leaving 11 bases between them. CDR1 is LGHNA, CDR2 YNFKEQ, per germline. In DNA form, the CDR3 reads TGTGCCAGCAGCCAAACTACACAGGACAATCAGCCCCAGCATTTT. Its protein product is CASSQTTQDNQPQHF.

The chain uses TRBV4-1 and TRBJ1-4; D gene unclear. Germline-derived CDR1 and CDR2 are MGHRA and YSYEKL. V was shortened by 3 bases and J by 2 bases, with 13 bases between the two germline ends. This CDR3 spans 16 amino acids. Here the CDR3 DNA reads TGCGCCAGCAGCCACGGGCCCCGGGGTACTAATGAAAAACTGTTTTTT. This codes for CASSHGPRGTNEKLFF.

CDR3 amino acids: CASSSGRGEKLFF. Written as DNA, the CDR3 is TGTGCCAGCAGCTCAGGACGGGGGGAAAAACTGTTTTTT. The chain carries TRBV7-9 and TRBJ1-4; perhaps TRBD1 as D (5 bases). CDR1 is SEHNR and CDR2 is FQNEAQ in the germline V gene (reference sequence). The CDR3 runs to 13 residues. V lost 4 bases to trimming and J lost 8 bases, with 11 bases between them.

This clone was seen a handful of times. The rearrangement uses TRBV10-3 and TRBJ2-7; TRBD2 matches at 7 bases. Germline V CDR1 and CDR2: ENHRY, SYGVKD. This CDR3 spans 13 amino acids. V shed 1 base and J 4 bases; nucleotides not matched to a gene: 1. In DNA, the CDR3 is TGTGCCATCAGTGAGTACGGGGGGTACGAGCAGTACTTC. Protein sequence: CAISEYGGYEQYF.

CDR3 amino acids: CASSETAFHSYEQYF. CDR3 coding DNA: TGTGCCAGCAGCGAGACAGCATTTCACTCCTACGAGCAGTACTTC. J is TRBJ2-7 and V is TRBV11-2; weak D call: TRBD1 (5 bases). Germline V gene sequence: CDR1 SGHAT, CDR2 FQNNGV. V dropped 5 bases and J dropped 0 bases, with 14 bases sitting between them. The CDR3 spans 15 residues.